This T cell receptor beta chain was sequenced in a study of beta chain features in type 1 diabetes. Overall study results and limits: At VDJ recombination sites, type 1 diabetes patients had fewer insertions and more deleted nucleotides.

Expressed TCRB transcripts got sequenced, as all isolated RNA was reverse transcribed. Generated by immunoSEQ multiplex PCR, the TCRdb table keeps only in-frame clones and is missing some. The data show more than 150,000 clones, 10% to 15% seen once. Note on this clone: Its specificity is not known. Other DNA sequences in the same sample also yield this CDR3.

The sequence was obtained from a woman under 30 in good health. Sequenced: central memory CD4+ T cells from blood.

CDR3 region: CASSSLGQPIYEQYF. The CDR3 DNA is TGTGCCAGCAGTTCTCTGGGACAGCCAATTTACGAGCAGTACTTC. The rearrangement joins TRBV28 to TRBJ2-7; 7 positions agree with TRBD1. Trimming removed 4 bases from V and 4 bases from J; junction bases left unmatched: 10. Germline V CDR1 and CDR2: MDHEN, SYDVKM. The CDR3 contains 15 residues.